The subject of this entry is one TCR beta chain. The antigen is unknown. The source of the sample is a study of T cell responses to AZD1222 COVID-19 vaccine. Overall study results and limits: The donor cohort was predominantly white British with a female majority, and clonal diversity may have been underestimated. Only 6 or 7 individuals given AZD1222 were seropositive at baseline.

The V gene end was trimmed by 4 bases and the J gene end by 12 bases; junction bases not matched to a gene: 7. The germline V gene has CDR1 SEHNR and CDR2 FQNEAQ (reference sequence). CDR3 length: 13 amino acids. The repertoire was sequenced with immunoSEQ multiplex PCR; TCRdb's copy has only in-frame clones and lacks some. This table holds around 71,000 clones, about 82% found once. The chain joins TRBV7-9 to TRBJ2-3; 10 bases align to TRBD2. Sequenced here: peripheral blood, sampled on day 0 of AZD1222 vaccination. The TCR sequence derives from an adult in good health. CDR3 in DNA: TGTGCCAGCAGCTCCCAGACTAGCGGGCGACAGTATTTT. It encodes CASSSQTSGRQYF.